These 14 T cell receptor beta chains came from one sample sequenced in a study of T cell responses to AZD1222 COVID-19 vaccine. Only in-frame clones appear in the TCRdb table, and some are missing; sequencing was by immunoSEQ multiplex PCR. The sample lists roughly 100,000 clones; approximately 88% were seen once. The sequences come from peripheral blood, collected on day 0 of AZD1222 vaccination. All receptors derive from an adult in good health.

V is TRBV5-6 and J is TRBJ2-2, with TRBD2 matching over 7 bases. J gave up 6 bases and V 4 bases, and 9 bases lay outside the gene matches. The CDR3 runs to 15 residues. Looked up from germline, CDR1 is SGHDT and CDR2 is YYEEEE. CDR3 nucleotides: TGTGCCAGCAGCCCCTGGGGGAGGGTTGCCGGGGAGCTGTTTTTT. The encoded protein is CASSPWGRVAGELFF.

V is TRBV12-3 or TRBV12-4 and J is TRBJ1-2; D may be TRBD1 (6 bases). This CDR3 spans 12 amino acids. Trimming left V 11 bases short and J 7 bases short, with 17 bases between. CDR3 DNA: TGTGCCTCGGCGGTTGGGGGCCTTGGCTACACCTTC. Amino acids: CASAVGGLGYTF.

V is TRBV28 and J is TRBJ1-2, with D possibly matching TRBD1 (5 bases). Trimming removed 2 bases at V and 2 bases at J, with 6 bases between. Germline CDR1 reads MDHEN; CDR2 reads SYDVKM. The CDR3 extends over 13 amino acids. As DNA, the CDR3 is TGTGCCAGCAGTTTAGACAGAAACTATGGCTACACCTTC. Its translation: CASSLDRNYGYTF.

The chain has TRBV7-2 and TRBJ2-1, with a weak D call TRBD2 (5 bases). V lost 6 bases and J 7 bases, leaving 7 bases between the germline ends. The CDR3 loop spans 11 amino acids. Germline CDR1 SGHTA, CDR2 FQGNSA. CDR3 residues: CASSPGNEQFF. The CDR3 DNA is TGTGCCAGCAGTCCGGGGAATGAGCAGTTCTTC.

CDR3 nucleotides: TGTGCCAGTACCCCAGGACAGGGGAGGGAGCCCCAGCATTTT. Its protein is CASTPGQGREPQHF. This rearrangement joins TRBV19 to TRBJ1-5; TRBD1 matches at 9 bases. The germline gives CDR1 LNHDA, CDR2 SQIVND (reference sequence). The CDR3 totals 14 residues. Germline trimming cut 7 bases from V and 8 bases from J; bases unmatched to any gene: 9.

The DNA of the CDR3 is TGTGCCAGCAGCGTAGCAGCAGGGGATGAGCAGTACTTC. Its translation is CASSVAAGDEQYF. The rearrangement joins TRBV9 to TRBJ2-7; TRBD1 might be the D (6 bases). CDR3 length: 13 amino acids. The V gene lost 0 bases and the J gene lost 7 bases, with 11 bases spanning the gap. Germline-derived CDR1 and CDR2 are SGDLS and YYNGEE.

The chain has TRBV29-1 and TRBJ1-4; weak D call: TRBD1 (6 bases). The CDR3 runs 13 residues. Germline CDR1 reads SQVTM; CDR2 reads ANQGSEA. V dropped 6 bases and J dropped 1 base, with 9 bases sitting between them. Here the CDR3 reads CSVLDRTNEKLFF. CDR3 DNA sequence: TGCAGCGTGCTGGACAGAACTAATGAAAAACTGTTTTTT.

The chain combines TRBV29-1 with TRBJ1-2; the D gene is possibly TRBD1 (6 bases). V dropped 7 bases and J dropped 0 bases, with 12 bases sitting between them. CDR1 SQVTM and CDR2 ANQGSEA come from the germline V gene. The CDR3 spans 13 residues. CDR3: CSARQASNYGYTF. The CDR3, as DNA: TGCAGCGCCCGACAGGCCTCTAACTATGGCTACACCTTC.

CDR3 loop: CATTQGHNSPLHF. The CDR3 nucleotides read TGTGCCACCACCCAGGGACACAATTCACCCCTCCACTTT. The chain joins TRBV5-5 to TRBJ1-6; tentatively, D is TRBD1 (6 bases). Deletions cut 9 bases from V and 7 bases from J, with 14 bases between. The CDR3 is made up of 13 amino acids. The germline gives CDR1 SGHKS, CDR2 YYEKEE (reference sequence).

The V call is TRBV2, the J call TRBJ1-6; D call uncertain. Germline V gene data show CDR1 as SNHLY and CDR2 as FYNNEI. Between the trimmed V and J ends, which lost 8 bases and 0 bases, there was a span of 11 bases. This CDR3 has 15 residues. The DNA for the CDR3 is TGTGCCAGCTCCCTGTCGCGCTCCTATAATTCACCCCTCCACTTT. It codes for CASSLSRSYNSPLHF.

J is TRBJ2-2 and V is TRBV5-1; TRBD1 matches 9 bases. Germline loops: CDR1 SGHRS, CDR2 YFSETQ. The CDR3 spans 15 residues. V lost 3 bases to trimming and J lost 4 bases; unmatched junction nucleotides: 4. CDR3 loop: CASSWTGQGTGELFF. The CDR3 DNA reads as TGCGCCAGCAGCTGGACGGGACAGGGCACCGGGGAGCTGTTTTTT.

The genes are TRBV18 and TRBJ1-4; D is uncertain. The V end lost 1 base, the J end lost 0 bases, and 15 bases lay between the germline ends. Germline V lookup: CDR1 KGHSH, CDR2 LQKENI. CDR3 size: 18 residues. In nucleotides, the CDR3 is TGTGCCAGCTCACCACGCGACACGGGAACGGCAACTAATGAAAAACTGTTTTTT. Translation gives CASSPRDTGTATNEKLFF.

The gene calls are TRBV19 and TRBJ2-4, with a tentative D call TRBD1 (5 bases). The germline V gene encodes CDR1 LNHDA and CDR2 SQIVND (reference sequence). V lost 6 bases, J lost 0 bases, and 15 bases lay in between. The CDR3 contains 16 residues. The CDR3 protein is CASSSTRVGAKNIQYF. CDR3 nucleotides: TGTGCCAGTAGCTCCACCAGGGTTGGAGCCAAAAACATTCAGTACTTC.

This clone has a handful of counts. The chain uses TRBV6-1 and TRBJ1-1; D might be TRBD1 (5 bases). The CDR3 sequence is 15 residues long. CDR1 is MNHNS, CDR2 SASEGT, per germline. Trimming shortened V by 0 bases and J by 8 bases, and 16 bases separated the two germline ends. The CDR3 sequence: CASSEAPGVGPEAFF. CDR3 nucleotide sequence: TGTGCCAGCAGTGAAGCGCCCGGGGTGGGGCCAGAAGCTTTCTTT.